This T cell receptor (beta chain) was found in a study of cytomegalovirus exposure and HLA in healthy donors. Study-wide context: Clustering assigned 70% to 85% of the roughly 380 genotyped donors to the Caucasian-associated ancestry cluster. Findings of the study overall: Per a later analysis, 18,000 or so TCR beta sequences showed association with HLA alleles at 0.05 false discovery rate. The study designated 160 or so TCR beta chains cytomegalovirus-associated. It was taken for granted in presence/absence analyses that sequencing depth across donors was roughly uniform.

CDR3 size: 14 residues. V lost 4 bases, J lost 5 bases, and 14 bases lay in between. CDR1 is LNHDA and CDR2 is SQIVND in the germline V gene (reference sequence). PCR used 60 Vbeta primers and 13 Jbeta primers. Here immunoSEQ multiplex PCR was the method, and the copy in TCRdb shows in-frame clones only, minus some. The sample shows 190,000 or so clones, 82% of them seen only once. Details on this clone: Its antigen is undetermined.

The rearrangement links TRBV19 to TRBJ2-5; D gene ambiguous. This receptor was obtained from a woman aged 45-65 years in good health and CMV-seropositive. The sequenced sample consisted of PBMCs. The CDR3 coding sequence is TGTGCCAGTAGTAAGGTTGGTCTCAGGGAGACCCAGTACTTC. Amino acid sequence: CASSKVGLRETQYF.